These 10 T cell receptor beta chains were sequenced from one sample in a study of metastatic and nonmetastatic thyroid tumors. TCRdb reprocessed the PCR reads via MiXCR. The sample shows roughly 30,000 clones, 15% to 20% of them seen only once. Patients were all untreated before their thyroid surgery. Sequenced material: blood. The receptor set was obtained from a female donor with papillary thyroid cancer or a benign thyroid nodule (not recorded which). Some clones in this sample may be carry-over from other donors' samples.

This clone was seen a handful of times. The chain has TRBV6-1 and TRBJ1-1; D unresolved. Germline assignment: CDR1 MNHNS and CDR2 SASEGT. The germline V and J ends were trimmed by 10 bases and 4 bases, with 10 bases remaining between them. This CDR3 has 11 amino acids. The CDR3 loop reads CATLVGTEAFF. CDR3 nucleotides: TGTGCCACCTTGGTCGGCACTGAAGCTTTCTTT.

At least ten counts were recorded for this clone. CDR3 nucleotides: TGTGCCAGCAGCTCGGGGACAGGACAGCAGTTCTTC. Amino acids: CASSSGTGQQFF. V gene TRBV7-2 combines with J gene TRBJ2-1; TRBD1 agrees at 8 bases. The germline gives CDR1 SGHTA, CDR2 FQGNSA. The trim removed 4 bases at V and 11 bases at J, leaving 4 bases unmatched. The CDR3 loop spans 12 amino acids.

This clone was picked up many times. The chain joins TRBV7-2 to TRBJ1-3; D uncertain. The V and J ends lost 4 bases and 1 base respectively, with 8 bases between them. The germline V gene encodes CDR1 SGHTA and CDR2 FQGNSA. The CDR3 contains 14 residues. The CDR3 protein is CASSYSFSGNTIYF. The CDR3 nucleotides read TGTGCCAGCAGCTACAGCTTTTCTGGAAACACCATATATTTT.

This clone was counted many times. The chain employs TRBV4-1 and TRBJ2-7; 8 positions agree with TRBD1. The ends lost 1 base at V and 3 bases at J; junction bases unmatched: 5. The V gene's germline CDR1 is MGHRA and CDR2 YSYEKL. CDR3 length: 15 residues. The CDR3 bases are TGCGCCAGCAGCCAAGGACCCACAGGGGGCTACGAGCAGTACTTC. This gives the protein CASSQGPTGGYEQYF.

This clone is labeled medium-sized (0.01 to 0.1%). V gene TRBV28 combines with J gene TRBJ1-1; a weak D match, TRBD1 (6 bases). Looked up from germline, CDR1 is MDHEN and CDR2 is SYDVKM. V was trimmed by 2 bases and J by 3 bases, leaving 13 bases between them. This CDR3 has 15 amino acids. The CDR3 loop reads CASSLKTGPDTEAFF. CDR3 nucleotides: TGTGCCAGCAGTTTAAAGACAGGCCCCGACACTGAAGCTTTCTTT.

This clone occurred many times. A much larger clone differs from this one at a single base, so this may be a read error. V is TRBV7-9 and J is TRBJ1-2, with no clear D. CDR3 size: 12 residues. CDR1 and CDR2 from the germline V gene are SEHNR and FQNEAQ (reference sequence). The CDR3 spells CASSNLEKGCTF. The CDR3 coding sequence is TGTGCCAGCAGCAATTTAGAGAAAGGCTGCACCTTC.

The chain joins TRBV9 to TRBJ2-3, with D unresolved. This CDR3 region has 12 residues. Trimming removed 4 bases from V and 10 bases from J, with 13 bases in between. Germline CDR1 SGDLS, CDR2 YYNGEE. CDR3 residues: CASSPRAVPQYF. As DNA, the CDR3 is TGTGCCAGCAGCCCCCGGGCCGTACCGCAGTATTTT.

This clone was detected many times. The chain carries TRBV27 and TRBJ1-6; 9 nucleotides line up with TRBD1. The CDR3 has 16 amino acids. Germline V gene sequence: CDR1 MNHEY, CDR2 SMNVEV (reference sequence). V shed 7 bases, J shed 8 bases, and the junction held 12 bases outside the gene matches. The CDR3, as DNA: TGTGCCAGCAAACCTTCACAGGGGGCGATTGATTCACCCCTCCACTTT. Its translation: CASKPSQGAIDSPLHF.

The chain couples TRBV20-1 to TRBJ1-2; possible D gene TRBD1, 5 bases. The germline gives CDR1 DFQATT, CDR2 SNEGSKA (reference sequence). This CDR3 spans 14 amino acids. V shed 4 bases and J shed 7 bases, with 19 bases lying between them. CDR3 amino acids: CSATPAGRDFGYTF. The CDR3 DNA reads as TGCAGTGCTACACCCGCAGGGAGAGATTTTGGCTACACCTTC.

This clone occurred a few times. The rearrangement joins TRBV6-1 to TRBJ2-7, with TRBD1 matching over 7 bases. This CDR3 region has 15 residues. The junction had 11 bases not matched to a gene; V was cut back by 6 bases and J by 3 bases. CDR1 MNHNS and CDR2 SASEGT come from the germline V gene. This chain's CDR3 is CASSLTGSPLYEQYF. The CDR3 DNA sequence: TGTGCCAGCAGCCTGACAGGGAGTCCACTCTACGAGCAGTACTTC.